One sample yielded the 26 T cell receptor beta chains listed below, sequenced in a study of shared clonotypes between healthy human individuals. TCRdb's copy holds only in-frame clones and misses some; the assay was immunoSEQ multiplex PCR. The sample contains 1,400,000 or so clones, around 98.5% of which appear only once. Sequencing was carried out using naive CD4+ T cells sorted from blood. Subset reported: CD45RA+ positively selected. Every receptor here comes from a man younger than 40 in good health.

The rearrangement uses TRBV4-3 and TRBJ2-1, with D uncertain. Between the trimmed V and J ends, which lost 1 base and 9 bases, there was a span of 19 bases. The CDR3 extends over 16 amino acids. CDR1 is LGHNA and CDR2 is YSLEER in the germline V gene. The chain's CDR3 is CASSQAGRGWAVEQFF. In DNA, the CDR3 is TGCGCCAGCAGCCAAGCTGGACGAGGTTGGGCAGTTGAGCAGTTCTTC.

The V call is TRBV7-2, the J call TRBJ2-7; D is unresolved. Per germline, CDR1 SGHTA and CDR2 FQGNSA. Trimming took 3 bases from V and 3 from J, leaving 12 bases between them. The CDR3 sequence is 14 residues long. CDR3 amino acids: CASSLSSFSYEQYF. In DNA, the CDR3 is TGTGCCAGCAGCTTGAGTAGCTTTAGCTACGAGCAGTACTTC.

The gene calls are TRBV5-5 and TRBJ2-5; 9 bases align to TRBD1. Germline V gene sequence: CDR1 SGHKS, CDR2 YYEKEE (reference sequence). The CDR3 is 15 residues long. The junction had 8 bases not matched to a gene; V was cut back by 0 bases and J by 8 bases. The CDR3 DNA follows: TGTGCCAGCAGCTTGGCGACAGGGGGTATAAGAACCCAGTACTTC. It codes for CASSLATGGIRTQYF.

The V gene is TRBV2, the J gene TRBJ2-3; 9 nucleotides agree with TRBD2. Germline loops: CDR1 SNHLY, CDR2 FYNNEI. J was trimmed by 2 bases and V by 8 bases; bases with no gene match: 5. The CDR3 covers 14 residues. CDR3 nucleotide sequence: TGTGCCAGCCTTAGCGGGGGCAACACAGATACGCAGTATTTT. It yields the protein CASLSGGNTDTQYF.

This chain links TRBV29-1 with TRBJ2-7, with 10 bases lining up with TRBD1. Germline CDR1 is SQVTM and CDR2 is ANQGSEA. J gave up 3 bases and V 6 bases, and 2 bases lay outside the gene matches. This CDR3 has 12 amino acids. CDR3 nucleotides: TGCAGCGTGGGACAGGGGTTCTACGAGCAGTACTTC. This sequence encodes CSVGQGFYEQYF.

The table lists this clone with a count of one. The V and J genes are TRBV6-1 and TRBJ2-7, with 12 bases matching TRBD1. The V gene's germline CDR1 is MNHNS and CDR2 SASEGT. V lost 3 bases to trimming and J lost 3 bases; unmatched junction nucleotides: 6. The CDR3 sequence is 16 residues long. The CDR3 coding sequence is TGTGCCAGCAGTGAGTCCGGGACAGGGGGCTTCTACGAGCAGTACTTC. It specifies CASSESGTGGFYEQYF.

The genes are TRBV5-1 and TRBJ2-3, with TRBD2 matching over 9 bases. Germline trimming cut 0 bases from V and 3 bases from J; bases unmatched to any gene: 5. The CDR3 has 16 amino acids. Germline V gene data show CDR1 as SGHRS and CDR2 as YFSETQ. The DNA for the CDR3 is TGCGCCAGCAGCTTGGGTTCTAGCGGGAAAACAGATACGCAGTATTTT. Translation: CASSLGSSGKTDTQYF.

This clone showed up just once. V gene TRBV19 combines with J gene TRBJ1-4; D uncertain. The germline V gene encodes CDR1 LNHDA and CDR2 SQIVND (reference sequence). V lost 6 bases and J 7 bases, leaving 9 bases between the germline ends. This CDR3 spans 12 amino acids. CDR3: CASSVIGEKLFF. CDR3 bases: TGTGCCAGTAGCGTTATAGGTGAAAAACTGTTTTTT.

The rearrangement links TRBV7-8 to TRBJ2-5, with 11 nucleotides matching TRBD2. With 6 bases clipped from V and 2 bases from J, the junction kept 5 bases outside the gene matches. This CDR3 spans 15 amino acids. Looked up from germline, CDR1 is SGHVS and CDR2 is FQNEAQ. The CDR3 region is CASRLRLAGQETQYF. CDR3 sequence (DNA): TGTGCCAGCAGACTAAGACTAGCGGGACAAGAGACCCAGTACTTC.

The J gene is TRBJ2-1, the V gene TRBV5-4, with D maybe TRBD2 (6 bases). Trimming shortened V by 2 bases and J by 3 bases, and 12 bases separated the two germline ends. CDR3 length: 15 amino acids. Germline V gene data show CDR1 as SGHNT and CDR2 as YYREEE (reference sequence). This CDR3 reads CASSFPSGDYNEQFF. The CDR3, as DNA: TGTGCCAGCAGCTTTCCTTCGGGAGACTACAATGAGCAGTTCTTC.

A remark on this clone: This CDR3 is also generated by other DNA sequences in the sample. The J gene is TRBJ2-1, the V gene TRBV10-3; D may be TRBD1 or TRBD2 (5 bases each). Germline V lookup: CDR1 ENHRY, CDR2 SYGVKD. With 6 bases removed from V and 5 bases from J, the gap between germline ends came to 8 bases. This CDR3 contains 12 residues. The CDR3 loop reads CAISGTDNEQFF. The CDR3 nucleotides are TGTGCCATCAGCGGGACCGACAATGAGCAGTTCTTC.

V and J are TRBV18 and TRBJ1-2; possible D gene TRBD1, 6 bases. The germline gives CDR1 KGHSH, CDR2 LQKENI. Deletions cut 5 bases from V and 1 base from J, with 11 bases between. This CDR3 comprises 14 residues. CDR3 coding DNA: TGTGCCAGCTCAACCGGACAGTTTAACTATGGCTACACCTTC. Its translation is CASSTGQFNYGYTF.

This clone was observed a single time. The chain has TRBV28 and TRBJ1-2; tentative D call: TRBD1 (5 bases). V lost 4 bases and J 6 bases, leaving 18 bases between the germline ends. This CDR3 comprises 15 residues. Germline V CDR1 and CDR2: MDHEN, SYDVKM. CDR3: CASSSPPGTSDGYTF. DNA of the CDR3: TGTGCCAGCAGTTCCCCTCCCGGGACGTCGGATGGCTACACCTTC.

CDR3 nucleotide sequence: TGCAGCGTAGCCCTTAGGTCTAACTATGGCTACACCTTC. Translating gives CSVALRSNYGYTF. The chain joins TRBV29-1 to TRBJ1-2; D is unresolved. The CDR3 has 13 residues. Germline assignment: CDR1 SQVTM and CDR2 ANQGSEA. Trimming took 6 bases from V and 0 from J, leaving 11 bases between them. Filled out from reference TRBV29-1 and TRBJ1-2, the complete variable domain reads SAVISQKPSRDICQRGTSLTIQCQVDSQVTMMFWYRQQPGQSLTLIATANQGSEATYESGFVIDKFPISRPNLTFSTLTVSNMSPEDSSIYLCSVALRSNYGYTFGSGTRLTVV.

This chain uses TRBV7-2 with TRBJ2-1, with D possibly being TRBD2 (6 bases). The germline V and J ends were trimmed by 0 bases and 12 bases, with 15 bases remaining between them. Germline values: CDR1 SGHTA, CDR2 FQGNSA. This CDR3 has 14 amino acids. The CDR3 sequence is CASSLAVGGYAQFF. In DNA form, the CDR3 reads TGTGCCAGCAGCTTAGCCGTGGGGGGTTACGCGCAGTTCTTC.

The chain carries TRBV7-9 and TRBJ1-2; perhaps TRBD1 as D (5 bases). Germline loops: CDR1 SEHNR, CDR2 FQNEAQ (reference sequence). The CDR3 runs to 17 residues. V lost 5 bases to trimming and J lost 6 bases, with 25 bases between them. The CDR3 sequence is CASSLDTAWRQGDGYTF. For the CDR3, the DNA is TGTGCCAGCAGCCTTGATACCGCCTGGAGGCAGGGAGATGGCTACACCTTC.

The chain links TRBV29-1 to TRBJ2-3; 8 positions match TRBD1. The CDR3 consists of 18 residues. The V and J ends lost 4 bases and 5 bases, in that order; junction bases with no gene match: 20. CDR1 and CDR2 from the germline V gene are SQVTM and ANQGSEA. The CDR3 DNA reads TGCAGCGTTGGCCCCGCGGTCTGGACAGGGTGGAGTGGAGATACGCAGTATTTT. Its protein product is CSVGPAVWTGWSGDTQYF.

The table lists this clone with a count of one. The V call is TRBV10-1, the J call TRBJ2-7; 13 bases align to TRBD2. Germline loops: CDR1 WNHNN, CDR2 SYGVQD (reference sequence). J lost 2 bases, V lost 4 bases, and 2 bases had no gene match. The CDR3 runs to 15 residues. In DNA form, the CDR3 reads TGCGCCAGCAGTGCACTAGCGGGAGGGCCCTACGAGCAGTACTTC. Its translation: CASSALAGGPYEQYF.

The genes are TRBV21-1 and TRBJ1-2; the table assigns TRBD1, which was not confirmed against the DNA. TRBV21-1 is labeled a pseudogene. This CDR3 contains 19 residues. DNA for the CDR3: TGTGCCAGCAGCTTCCCCCGCCCGGACAGGGAAGACGCAAACTATGGCTACACCTTC. Its translation is CASSFPRPDREDANYGYTF.

The genes are TRBV10-2 and TRBJ2-5, with 8 bases matching TRBD2. Germline trimming cut 6 bases from V and 5 bases from J; bases unmatched to any gene: 2. The CDR3 spans 12 residues. Looked up from germline, CDR1 is WSHSY and CDR2 is SAAADI. The CDR3 DNA is TGCGCCAGCAGGAGCGGGAGCGAGACCCAGTACTTC. Translating it yields CASRSGSETQYF.

The rearrangement uses TRBV6-6 and TRBJ2-5; D possibly uses TRBD1 or TRBD2 (5 bases each). With 7 bases removed from V and 9 bases from J, the gap between germline ends came to 15 bases. The CDR3 is 12 amino acids. The germline CDR1 and CDR2 sequences are MNHNY and SVGAGI (reference sequence). The CDR3 here is CASKPGGRAQYF. The CDR3 DNA is TGTGCCAGCAAGCCTGGGGGTAGGGCCCAGTACTTC.

This sequence joins TRBV5-5 and TRBJ1-2; tentatively, D is TRBD1 (5 bases). CDR3 size: 15 residues. The germline V gene has CDR1 SGHKS and CDR2 YYEKEE (reference sequence). V was cut by 0 bases and J by 2 bases, with 11 bases left in between. CDR3 loop: CASSLDSGWNYGYTF. CDR3 sequence (DNA): TGTGCCAGCAGCTTGGATTCAGGGTGGAACTATGGCTACACCTTC.

This clone has a single count. The chain recombines TRBV15 with TRBJ2-3, with D unresolved. The V and J ends lost 3 bases and 7 bases respectively, with 8 bases between them. This CDR3 is built from 12 residues. Germline V CDR1 and CDR2: LNHNV, YYDKDF (reference sequence). The CDR3 DNA reads as TGTGCCACCAGCAGGAGACCTTATACGCAGTATTTT. Translated: CATSRRPYTQYF.

The CDR3 is CASKKSASGPYEQYF. Here the CDR3 DNA reads TGTGCCAGCAAGAAATCCGCGTCAGGACCCTACGAGCAGTACTTC. This chain uses TRBV6-5 with TRBJ2-7, with no clear D. CDR1 and CDR2 from the germline V gene are MNHEY and SVGAGI. V was pared by 7 bases and J by 2 bases, with 18 bases between. CDR3 size: 15 residues.

About this clone: Within the sample, other DNA sequences also encode this same CDR3. The V and J genes are TRBV9 and TRBJ2-2, with 8 bases fitting TRBD1. This CDR3 is 15 amino acids long. Germline CDR1 and CDR2: SGDLS and YYNGEE. The V and J ends lost 0 bases and 5 bases, in that order; junction bases with no gene match: 3. CDR3: CASSVGQGATGELFF. For the CDR3, the DNA is TGTGCCAGCAGCGTAGGCCAGGGGGCTACCGGGGAGCTGTTTTTT. The full variable domain, in which reference TRBV9 and TRBJ2-2 provide the parts outside the CDR3, is DSGVTQTPKHLITATGQRVTLRCSPRSGDLSVYWYQQSLDQGLQFLIQYYNGEERAKGNILERFSAQQFPDLHSELNLSSLELGDSALYFCASSVGQGATGELFFGEGSRLTVL.

This rearrangement joins TRBV19 to TRBJ1-5; no firm D call. CDR3 length: 16 residues. The ends were cut back, 2 bases at V and 6 bases at J, with 17 bases in the middle. Germline lookup yields CDR1 LNHDA and CDR2 SQIVND (reference sequence). This CDR3 reads CASSIYSSGSGQPQHF. CDR3 in DNA: TGTGCCAGTAGTATATACAGTTCAGGATCGGGTCAGCCCCAGCATTTT.